Listed below are T cell receptor beta chains from one sample, sequenced in a study of CD8+ T cells in alopecia areata. Libraries were prepared by immunoSEQ multiplex PCR; TCRdb keeps only in-frame clonotypes and omits some of them. The sample lists about 180,000 clones, roughly 60% occurring once. Sequencing used CD4+ T cells sorted from blood, obtained at week 0. The receptors here all came from a human donor with alopecia areata. Each CDR3 is given with its conserved first and last residue. D genes are given only for firm matches. Expanded clones are given a class, and other clones once, few, many or no size at all.

D gene | J gene | V gene | clone size | CDR3 DNA | CDR3 protein
. | TRBJ2-3 | TRBV29-1 | . | TGCAGCGTTGAGAGGGGAAATACGCAGTATTTT | CSVERGNTQYF
. | TRBJ1-6 | TRBV7-2 | . | TGTGCCAGCAGTATGGTGGGGTCCAAATCACCCCTCCACTTT | CASSMVGSKSPLHF
. | TRBJ1-4 | TRBV30 | few | TGTGCCTGGAGTTCAGGGTCTGCTGAAAAACTGTTTTTT | CAWSSGSAEKLFF
. | TRBJ1-2 | TRBV14 | few | TGTGCCAGCAGCCAAAGGGCCAGTAACTATGGCTACACCTTC | CASSQRASNYGYTF
. | TRBJ2-1 | TRBV27 | . | TGTGCCAGCAGTCCCCAGGGACCGTCCTACAATGAGCAGTTCTTC | CASSPQGPSYNEQFF
. | TRBJ1-2 | TRBV29-1 | once | TGCAGCGCCGAGGACAGCTATGGCTACACCTTC | CSAEDSYGYTF
. | TRBJ2-5 | TRBV4-3 | . | TGCGCCAGCAGTCTTATGGGGGCCGGAGAGACCCAGTACTTC | CASSLMGAGETQYF
TRBD2 | TRBJ2-5 | TRBV30 | . | TGTGCCTTGGGACTAGCGGGGAAGACCCAGTACTTC | CALGLAGKTQYF
. | TRBJ1-1 | TRBV5-6 | . | TGTGCCAGCAGCTTGGACAGGGTGAACACTGAAGCTTTCTTT | CASSLDRVNTEAFF
. | TRBJ2-5 | TRBV6-5 | once | TGTGCCAGCAGGCGGGACGGAACCTTACAAGAGACCCAGTACTTC | CASRRDGTLQETQYF
. | TRBJ2-3 | TRBV4-1 | . | TGCGCCAGCAGCCCGGGGTCAGATACGCAGTATTTT | CASSPGSDTQYF
. | TRBJ2-3 | TRBV2 | . | TGTGCCAGCAGTGGACCTTTCAACACAGATACGCAGTATTTT | CASSGPFNTDTQYF
TRBD1 | TRBJ2-7 | TRBV30 | few | TGTGCCTGGAGCGGCTCCGGGACAGGGGTTTTGCGGGAGCAGTACTTC | CAWSGSGTGVLREQYF
. | TRBJ2-3 | TRBV7-3 | . | TGTGCCAGCAGCCCCGTAGGGGGGCCGGGAGATACGCAGTATTTT | CASSPVGGPGDTQYF
. | TRBJ2-5 | TRBV7-2 | medium-sized | TGTGCCAGCAGCTTAGGTACAGCGAAAGAGACCCAGTACTTC | CASSLGTAKETQYF
. | TRBJ1-2 | TRBV10-3 | . | TGTGCCATCAGCGAGACAGCGAACTATGGCTACACCTTC | CAISETANYGYTF
. | TRBJ2-1 | TRBV30 | . | TGTGCCTTACAGGCCAGGACGAACAATGAGCAGTTCTTC | CALQARTNNEQFF
. | TRBJ2-6 | TRBV5-1 | . | TGCGCCAGCAGCTTGGGAGGCTCTGGGGCCAACGTCCTGACTTTC | CASSLGGSGANVLTF
. | TRBJ2-7 | TRBV6-1 | few | TGTGCCAGCACGTCAACCCAGTCCTCCTACGAGCAGTACTTC | CASTSTQSSYEQYF
. | TRBJ2-3 | TRBV29-1 | few | TGCAGCGTTGATACTAGCACAGATACGCAGTATTTT | CSVDTSTDTQYF
. | TRBJ1-1 | TRBV4-3 | . | TGCGCCAGCAGCCAGGACCGAATTAACGAAGCTTTCTTT | CASSQDRINEAFF
. | TRBJ2-4 | TRBV4-1 | few | TGCGCCAGCAGCCAAGATGTACGGGACATTCAGTACTTC | CASSQDVRDIQYF